This T cell receptor beta chain was recovered during a study of blood T cell repertoires in COVID-19. Study details: COVID-19 samples collected from the United States, Italy and Spain covered acute and convalescent phases. T cells, B-cell-depleted T cells, or PBMCs supplied cDNA or gDNA.

The sample holds one count of this clone. Methods used by the authors: Estimates of nucleated cell counts were drawn from the amplification of reference gene primers. The table came from immunoSEQ multiplex PCR; TCRdb's copy has only in-frame clones and leaves some out. The V and J calls and clone size come from that table; D and trimming were worked out from the DNA. The repertoire holds over 130,000 clones, with around 81% as singletons. Germline values: CDR1 MNHNS, CDR2 SASEGT. The V and J ends lost 3 bases and 6 bases respectively, with 8 bases between them. This CDR3 comprises 12 residues. This receptor was obtained from a woman aged 55-70 years with acute or convalescent COVID-19. The source material was peripheral blood. The V call is TRBV6-1, the J call TRBJ1-1; D may be TRBD1 (6 bases). CDR3 residues: CASSDRTAEAFF. In nucleotides, the CDR3 is TGTGCCAGCAGTGATAGGACAGCTGAAGCTTTCTTT.